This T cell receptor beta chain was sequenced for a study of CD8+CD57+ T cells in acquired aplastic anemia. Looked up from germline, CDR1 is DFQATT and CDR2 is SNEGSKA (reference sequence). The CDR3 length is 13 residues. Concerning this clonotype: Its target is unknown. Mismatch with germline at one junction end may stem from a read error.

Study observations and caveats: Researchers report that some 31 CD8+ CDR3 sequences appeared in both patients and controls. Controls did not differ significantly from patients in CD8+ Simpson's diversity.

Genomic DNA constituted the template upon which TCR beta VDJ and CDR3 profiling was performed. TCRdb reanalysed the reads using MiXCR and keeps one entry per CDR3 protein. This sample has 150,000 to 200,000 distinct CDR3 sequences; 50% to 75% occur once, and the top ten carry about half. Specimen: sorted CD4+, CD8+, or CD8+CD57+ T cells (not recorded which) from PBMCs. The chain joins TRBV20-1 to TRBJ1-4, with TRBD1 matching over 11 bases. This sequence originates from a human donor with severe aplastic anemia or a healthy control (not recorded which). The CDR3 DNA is TGCAGTGCGGGGGACAGGGGGGAAGAAAAACTGTCTTTT. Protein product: CSAGDRGEEKLSF.